This T cell receptor (beta chain) is drawn from a study of blood T cell repertoires in COVID-19. CDR1 is MNHEY, CDR2 SVGAGI, per germline. V shed 6 bases and J shed 4 bases, with 15 bases lying between them. The CDR3 is 15 residues long. Sequencing used immunoSEQ multiplex PCR; TCRdb keeps in-frame clones, though not all of them. The sample carries about 50,000 clones, roughly nine tenths recorded once. The J gene is TRBJ2-2, the V gene TRBV6-5; D may be TRBD1 (5 bases). The sequence was collected from a woman older than 75 with acute or convalescent COVID-19. The sequencing sample was made of peripheral blood. Written as DNA, the CDR3 is TGTGCCAGCAGGGTGGCAGGGCGAATCACCGGGGAGCTGTTTTTT. As protein: CASRVAGRITGELFF.